The 22 T cell receptor beta chains below come from one sample, sequenced in a study of tissue T cells after allogeneic stem cell transplantation. The assay was immunoSEQ multiplex PCR, and TCRdb's table has in-frame clones only and misses some. The data contain about 9,000 clones, around 43% of them singletons. Time point defined: mouse harvest day 7 after allogeneic transplant. Each mouse received 10^7 T-cell-depleted marrow cells plus 10^6 splenic CD5+ T cells by tail vein. The sequenced material came from gut tissue. Receptors were obtained from a female BALB/c mouse given C57BL/6 T cells with graft-versus-host disease after an allogeneic hematopoietic cell transplant.

As regards this clone: The gene symbols are mouse symbols. The read falls 1 residue short of the CDR3 end, and the missing part is taken from the germline J gene. The V gene is TRBV13-3, the J gene TRBJ2-1; D might be TRBD2 (6 bases). The V gene lost 6 bases and the J gene lost 6 bases, with 13 bases spanning the gap. The CDR3 runs to 13 residues. The germline V gene encodes CDR1 NNHDY and CDR2 SYVADS. The sequenced part of the CDR3 DNA is TGTGCCAGCAAGGTGGGGGTCTTTGCTGAGCAGTTC. Amino acid sequence: CASKVGVFAEQF. The full CDR3 protein is CASKVGVFAEQFF.

With regard to this clone: Here the gene names and germline are mouse. Read sequence stops 1 residue before the CDR3 end, and the germline J gene provides the missing end. This sequence joins TRBV26 and TRBJ2-1, with D perhaps matching TRBD1 (6 bases). The germline V gene has CDR1 KGHPV and CDR2 FQNQEV (reference sequence). V lost 4 bases, J lost 1 base, and 8 bases lay in between. The CDR3 runs to 14 residues. The sequenced CDR3 bases are TGTGCCAGCAGTCGGGACATAAACTATGCTGAGCAGTTC. The encoded protein is CASSRDINYAEQF. The complete CDR3 reads CASSRDINYAEQFF. Full variable domain (outside the CDR3, taken from reference TRBV26 and TRBJ2-1): NSKVIQTPRYLVKGQGQKAKMRCIPEKGHPVVFWYQQNKNNEFKFLINFQNQEVLQQIDMTEKRFSAECPSNSPCSLEIQSSEAGDSALYLCASSRDINYAEQFFGPGTRLTVL.

This clone is labeled large. Gene labels here are mouse ones. The read ends 1 residue shy of where the CDR3 ends; the end is completed using the germline J gene. The chain couples TRBV29 to TRBJ2-7; TRBD2 matches 11 bases. With 6 bases clipped from V and 6 bases from J, the junction kept 7 bases outside the gene matches. In germline, CDR1 is MSHET, CDR2 SYDVDS. This CDR3 is built from 14 residues. CDR3: CASSPGTGGFEQYF. The part of the CDR3 DNA that was read is TGTGCTAGCAGCCCCGGGACTGGGGGATTTGAACAGTAC.

Of note for this clone: Gene and germline names: mouse. The CDR3 end lies 1 residue beyond the end of the read and is filled in from the germline J gene. V gene TRBV12-2 combines with J gene TRBJ2-7; 11 bases match TRBD2. V dropped 0 bases and J dropped 7; count of bases not matched to a gene: 1. There are 13 residues in the CDR3. Germline loops: CDR1 SGHLS, CDR2 HYDKME. This chain's CDR3 is CASSLGLGGEQYF. The CDR3 bases that were read are TGTGCCAGCTCTCTCGGACTGGGGGGCGAACAGTAC.

Turning to this clone: Gene names are the mouse ones. From the germline J gene comes the end of the CDR3, since the read stops 1 residue before it. This CDR3 is also generated by other DNA sequences in the sample. The chain joins TRBV3 to TRBJ2-7; the match to TRBD2 covers 11 bases. The CDR3 is 14 residues long. CDR1 and CDR2 (germline): SNHLY, FYNGKV (reference sequence). V lost 3 bases to trimming and J lost 3 bases; unmatched junction nucleotides: 1. CDR3 bases read: TGTGCCAGCAGCTTGGGGACTGGGGGCTATGAACAGTAC. As protein: CASSLGTGGYEQY. The complete CDR3 reads CASSLGTGGYEQYF.

In the case of this clone: Germline and genes: mouse. The read ends 1 residue before the CDR3 terminus; that terminus is restored from the germline J gene. J is TRBJ1-6 and V is TRBV14; maybe TRBD1 (6 bases). TRBJ1-6 is an ORF for which the function is uncertain. The V and J ends lost 4 bases and 7 bases respectively, with 15 bases between them. The CDR3 is 15 amino acids. Per the germline V gene, CDR1 is SGHDT and CDR2 is FRDEAV. The CDR3 spells CASSLTGKRNSPLYF. The sequenced part of the CDR3 DNA is TGTGCCAGCAGTCTCACAGGGAAGAGGAATTCGCCCCTCTAC.

As regards this clone: All gene names here are mouse names. The read falls 1 residue short of the CDR3 end, and the missing part is taken from the germline J gene. The J gene is TRBJ2-7, the V gene TRBV26, with no clear D. The CDR3 contains 12 residues. Germline V gene lookup returns CDR1 KGHPV and CDR2 FQNQEV (reference sequence). With 0 bases removed from V and 5 bases from J, the gap between germline ends came to 5 bases. CDR3 sequence: CASSLSRDEQYF. The part of the CDR3 DNA that was read is TGTGCCAGCAGTCTGTCCCGGGATGAACAGTAC.

Regarding this clone: Gene names and germline refer to mouse. With the read ending 1 residue before the CDR3 end, the germline J gene is used to fill in that end. The chain couples TRBV31 to TRBJ2-7, with a tentative D call TRBD2 (6 bases). V shed 0 bases and J shed 7 bases, with 10 bases lying between them. CDR1 is GKSSPN, CDR2 SITVG, per germline. This CDR3 contains 12 residues. CDR3 residues: CAWSLPGEEQYF. Partial CDR3 DNA: TGTGCCTGGAGTCTTCCTGGGGAAGAACAGTAC.

Points on this clone: Gene names and germline match the mouse. The read comes to an end 1 residue before the CDR3 does, leaving the germline J gene to fill in the end. The chain couples TRBV13-3 to TRBJ1-5, with 9 nucleotides matching TRBD1. CDR3 size: 14 residues. Germline V lookup: CDR1 NNHDY, CDR2 SYVADS. Trimming removed 6 bases from V and 3 bases from J; junction bases left unmatched: 4. The CDR3 bases that were read are TGTGCCAGCAATACAGGGGGCAGCAACCAGGCTCCGCTT. Its translation is CASNTGGSNQAPL. The whole CDR3 protein is CASNTGGSNQAPLF.

Regarding this clone: Gene names are mouse gene names. Coverage ceases 1 residue before the CDR3 finishes, and the germline J gene fills in the end. Other DNA sequences in this sample translate to the same CDR3. The chain is built from TRBV26 and TRBJ1-3; no reliable D call. CDR1 KGHPV and CDR2 FQNQEV come from the germline V gene (reference sequence). The CDR3 sequence is 14 residues long. V lost 3 bases and J 0 bases, leaving 6 bases between the germline ends. CDR3 bases read: TGTGCCAGCAGTCTCACAAATTCTGGAAATACGCTCTAT. Its translation is CASSLTNSGNTLY. The full CDR3 protein reads CASSLTNSGNTLYF.

This clone was seen more than once but under ten times. Each gene name is a mouse one. The CDR3 end falls 1 residue outside the read, so it is completed with the germline J gene. The chain has TRBV12-1 and TRBJ1-4; D remains unclear. This CDR3 comprises 14 residues. From germline, CDR1 is SGHSN and CDR2 HYEKVE. Trimming removed 2 bases at V and 0 bases at J, with 6 bases between. CDR3 sequence: CASSPKLSNERLFF. CDR3 DNA, as far as it was read: TGTGCCAGCTCTCCCAAGCTTTCCAACGAAAGATTATTT.

Regarding this clone: Mouse germline and gene names are used. The read ends 1 residue shy of where the CDR3 ends; the end is completed using the germline J gene. The chain combines TRBV26 with TRBJ2-4, with unresolved D. V dropped 4 bases and J dropped 4 bases, with 6 bases sitting between them. Germline-derived CDR1 and CDR2 are KGHPV and FQNQEV (reference sequence). This CDR3 is 12 amino acids long. The CDR3 DNA, read in part, is TGTGCCAGCAGTCCAAGGAAAAACACCTTGTAC. Translating gives CASSPRKNTLY. The full-length CDR3 reads as CASSPRKNTLYF. The variable domain in full, with the rest retrieved from reference TRBV26 and TRBJ2-4, is NSKVIQTPRYLVKGQGQKAKMRCIPEKGHPVVFWYQQNKNNEFKFLINFQNQEVLQQIDMTEKRFSAECPSNSPCSLEIQSSEAGDSALYLCASSPRKNTLYFGAGTRLSVL.

This clone has more than one count but fewer than ten. Genes and germline come from the mouse. The CDR3 protein is CASGAGHFISNERLFF. The sequenced part of the CDR3 DNA is TGTGCCAGCGGTGCGGGACACTTCATTTCCAACGAAAGATTATTT. The genes are TRBV13-2 and TRBJ1-4; a weak D match, TRBD1 (6 bases). Read sequence stops 1 residue before the CDR3 end, and the germline J gene provides the missing end. The germline gives CDR1 NNHNN, CDR2 SYGAGS (reference sequence). V lost 3 bases to trimming and J lost 0 bases, with 12 bases between them. CDR3 length: 16 residues.

A remark on this clone: These gene names are mouse names. The read ends 1 residue before the CDR3 terminus; that terminus is restored from the germline J gene. The genes are TRBV12-2 and TRBJ2-5; D is possibly TRBD1 or TRBD2 (6 bases each). The germline CDR1 and CDR2 sequences are SGHLS and HYDKME. Trimming took 2 bases from V and 1 from J, leaving 9 bases between them. This CDR3 has 14 amino acids. The sequenced CDR3 bases are TGTGCCAGCTCTCCGAGGGGGGACCAAGACACCCAGTAC. Amino acids: CASSPRGDQDTQY. The full CDR3 protein is CASSPRGDQDTQYF.

This clone was observed once. Here the gene names and germline are mouse. The CDR3 DNA, read in part, is TGTGCAAGCAGCTTTACTGGGGGGAGCCAAGACACCCAGTAC. It is translated as CASSFTGGSQDTQY. The entire CDR3 protein is CASSFTGGSQDTQYF. The rearrangement uses TRBV16 and TRBJ2-5; TRBD2 aligns across 9 bases. The read ends 1 residue early relative to the CDR3; the germline J gene fills the gap. Germline values: CDR1 SGHSA, CDR2 FRNQAP. Trimming cost V 3 bases and J 2 bases; bases outside gene matches: 3. The CDR3 length is 15 residues.

This clone was counted a few times. All gene names here are mouse names. The read halts 1 residue ahead of the CDR3 end, with the missing end drawn from the germline J gene. This chain joins TRBV4 and TRBJ2-7, with D perhaps TRBD1 (5 bases). This CDR3 spans 12 amino acids. CDR1 is LGHDT, CDR2 YNNKQL, per germline (reference sequence). V lost 5 bases and J 4 bases, leaving 9 bases between the germline ends. CDR3 sequence reads: CASSQGEYEQYF. CDR3 bases read: TGTGCCAGCAGCCAAGGGGAGTATGAACAGTAC.

On this clone itself: Mouse germline and gene names are used. The read is 1 residue too short to cover the CDR3 end, so that end is filled in from the germline J gene. The genes are TRBV26 and TRBJ1-6; TRBD1 agrees at 7 bases. TRBJ1-6 is reported as an ORF; its role is uncertain. The CDR3 is 16 amino acids. J was trimmed by 0 bases and V by 4 bases; bases with no gene match: 3. The V gene's germline CDR1 is KGHPV and CDR2 FQNQEV (reference sequence). Partial CDR3 DNA: TGTGCCAGCAGTCGGGGACAGTATTCCTATAATTCGCCCCTCTAC. Translating it yields CASSRGQYSYNSPLY. The full-length CDR3 reads as CASSRGQYSYNSPLYF.

This clone has just a few counts. Gene labels here are mouse ones. The read ends 1 residue before the CDR3 terminus; that terminus is restored from the germline J gene. This chain links TRBV13-1 with TRBJ2-7; D is undetermined. V shed 2 bases and J shed 0 bases, with 6 bases lying between them. Germline assignment: CDR1 NSHNY and CDR2 SYGAGN. The CDR3 is made up of 13 amino acids. CDR3 DNA (partial): TGTGCCAGCAGTGAACGGGGCTCCTATGAACAGTAC. Protein product: CASSERGSYEQY. The full CDR3 reads CASSERGSYEQYF.

In regard to this clone: The gene names here belong to mouse. The read finishes 1 residue shy of the CDR3 end, and the germline J gene is used to complete it. The V gene is TRBV13-1, the J gene TRBJ2-5, with 9 bases fitting TRBD1. From germline, CDR1 is NSHNY and CDR2 SYGAGN. Trimming cost V 3 bases and J 4 bases; bases outside gene matches: 12. The CDR3 runs 17 residues. CDR3: CASSGGTGRGKKDTQYF. The CDR3 DNA, read in part, is TGTGCCAGCAGTGGCGGGACAGGGCGAGGGAAAAAAGACACCCAGTAC.

Details on this clone: Mouse gene names apply. The CDR3 end lies 1 residue beyond the end of the read and is filled in from the germline J gene. The chain links TRBV2 to TRBJ2-3; 13 bases are a match to TRBD2. This CDR3 contains 16 residues. Looked up from germline, CDR1 is LGHNA and CDR2 is YSYQKL. V gave up 3 bases and J gave up 3 bases; unmatched junction bases: 3. CDR3 in amino acids: CASSQDWGGAAETLYF. Partial CDR3 DNA: TGTGCCAGCAGCCAGGACTGGGGGGGCGCGGCAGAAACGCTGTAT.

Details on this clone: Gene names follow the mouse nomenclature. Sequencing ends 1 residue short of the CDR3 end; the germline J gene provides the rest. Other DNA sequences in this specimen translate into the identical CDR3. The chain couples TRBV13-2 to TRBJ2-1, with 9 bases lining up with TRBD2. The CDR3 covers 14 residues. Germline V gene data show CDR1 as NNHNN and CDR2 as SYGAGS (reference sequence). V trimming: 5 bases; J trimming: 3 bases; junction bases outside the gene matches: 3. Partial CDR3 DNA: TGTGCCAGCGGGGACTGGGGCCTCTATGCTGAGCAGTTC. It yields the protein CASGDWGLYAEQF. The entire CDR3 protein is CASGDWGLYAEQFF.

About this clone: Mouse gene names and germline throughout. The CDR3 end falls 1 residue outside the read, so it is completed with the germline J gene. The J gene is TRBJ1-1, the V gene TRBV26, with D perhaps matching TRBD1 (6 bases). Germline CDR1 and CDR2: KGHPV and FQNQEV (reference sequence). V was trimmed by 7 bases and J by 5 bases, leaving 11 bases between them. The length of the CDR3 is 12 residues. The sequenced part of the CDR3 DNA is TGTGCCAGCACTCCGGGACAAACAGAAGTCTTC. Its protein is CASTPGQTEVF. The full-length CDR3 reads as CASTPGQTEVFF.